The clone carrying this TCR beta chain was found a few times. The target antigen is unknown. This sample was taken from a study of T cells after yellow fever vaccination. The germline V and J ends were trimmed by 8 bases and 1 base, with 15 bases remaining between them. The germline gives CDR1 SGHTA, CDR2 FQGNSA. CDR3 length equals 15 residues. Notes on the study in general: The bulk population could contribute abundant contaminating clonotypes to FACS-sorted repertoires. Boosting was followed by the reappearance of most primary-vaccination clones (approximately 95% CD4, about 90% CD8). Clonotypes found in both CD4 and CD8 compartments made up a small share.

A 5'RACE template-switching step, the method used to make TCR cDNA, added a universal primer site and UMIs. MiXCR, run by TCRdb on the 5' RACE reads, gives a single entry per CDR3 protein. The table shows about 340,000 distinct CDR3 sequences, with roughly an eighth occurring only once. This clonotype originated in a man between 18 and 29 years old who received the YFV17D yellow fever vaccine. This specimen was CD4+ T cells sorted from PBMCs, taken 15 days after the yellow fever booster vaccination. The chain is built from TRBV7-2 and TRBJ2-4, with no clear D. This CDR3 reads CASARPEVAKNIQYF. CDR3 bases: TGTGCCAGCGCCCGCCCTGAGGTGGCCAAAAACATTCAGTACTTC. Full variable domain (remainder filled in from reference TRBV7-2 and TRBJ2-4): GAGVSQSPSNKVTEKGKDVELRCDPISGHTALYWYRQSLGQGLEFLIYFQGNSAPDKSGLPSDRFSAERTGGSVSTLTIQRTQQEDSAVYLCASARPEVAKNIQYFGAGTRLSVL.